This T cell receptor (beta chain) was profiled in a study of blood T cell repertoires in COVID-19. Study information: PBMCs, B-cell-depleted T cells, or T cells were the source of the cDNA or gDNA that made up the material.

The data were produced by immunoSEQ multiplex PCR, yet TCRdb's version contains in-frame clones alone and is incomplete. Of about 82,000 clones in the sample, around 81% were seen once. The germline gives CDR1 MNHEY, CDR2 SVGAGI. The V and J ends lost 7 bases and 1 base respectively, with 16 bases between them. This CDR3 region has 15 residues. Sequenced: peripheral blood. The genes are TRBV6-5 and TRBJ1-2; D not resolved. This receptor was identified in an older man with acute or convalescent COVID-19. CDR3 sequence: CASTPSRFSNYGYTF. The CDR3, as DNA: TGTGCCAGCACGCCTTCAAGATTTAGTAACTATGGCTACACCTTC.